The table lists the clone carrying this T cell receptor beta chain with many counts. Not enrolled were patients with uncontrolled infection, other autoimmune disease, pregnancy or lactation. This specimen comes from a study of T cells in Graves' hyperthyroidism and ophthalmopathy. Germline CDR1 is LNHDA and CDR2 is SQIVND (reference sequence). There are 17 residues in the CDR3. Trimming took 2 bases from V and 1 from J; bases not matched to a gene: 9. Amplification of TCR beta CDR3 regions used RNA as the template. During a first-round RT-PCR of the TCR CDR3, the HTBI primer set was used. TCRdb itself ran the multiplex PCR reads through MiXCR, one entry per CDR3 protein. The sample lists 480,000 or so distinct CDR3 sequences; about 45% were seen once.

The J gene is TRBJ1-2, the V gene TRBV19, with 8 bases matching TRBD1. The receptor's source is an adult woman with Graves' disease, either hyperthyroidism or ophthalmopathy (not recorded which). The material sequenced was peripheral blood or thyroid tissue (not recorded which). CDR3 DNA: TGTGCCAGTAGTATACGACAGGGGCCTCGACTTAACTATGGCTACACCTTC. Translating gives CASSIRQGPRLNYGYTF. The whole variable domain, filled in from reference TRBV19 and TRBJ1-2, reads DGGITQSPKYLFRKEGQNVTLSCEQNLNHDAMYWYRQDPGQGLRLIYYSQIVNDFQKGDIAEGYSVSREKKESFPLTVTSAQKNPTAFYLCASSIRQGPRLNYGYTFGSGTRLTVV.